Each of the 12 T cell receptor beta chains below was sequenced from the same sample in a study of blood T cell repertoires in COVID-19. Generated by immunoSEQ multiplex PCR, the TCRdb table keeps only in-frame clones and is missing some. The sample lists a few hundred thousand clones, approximately 90% occurring once. The material sequenced was peripheral blood. All receptors derive from a woman in her twenties or thirties with COVID-19, enrolled during active disease.

The chain links TRBV2 to TRBJ1-2; 7 nucleotides match TRBD1. The CDR3 sequence is 14 residues long. Germline V gene sequence: CDR1 SNHLY, CDR2 FYNNEI. With 5 bases clipped from V and 4 bases from J, the junction kept 7 bases outside the gene matches. The CDR3 is CASSLLDRIYGYTF. In DNA, the CDR3 is TGTGCCAGCAGTCTACTGGACAGGATCTATGGCTACACCTTC.

This clone has just one count. The chain joins TRBV19 to TRBJ2-2, with 7 bases matching TRBD2. This CDR3 is built from 15 residues. Germline loops: CDR1 LNHDA, CDR2 SQIVND (reference sequence). The trim removed 3 bases at V and 6 bases at J, leaving 7 bases unmatched. CDR3 amino acids: CASSMGTGRSGELFF. Here the CDR3 DNA reads TGTGCCAGTAGTATGGGGACCGGGAGGTCCGGGGAGCTGTTTTTT.

CDR3 DNA sequence: TGTGCCAGCAGCCCACGGGTCGAAAAACTGTTTTTT. It translates to CASSPRVEKLFF. This chain uses TRBV7-9 with TRBJ1-4; D remains unclear. The V gene's germline CDR1 is SEHNR and CDR2 FQNEAQ (reference sequence). This CDR3 region has 12 residues. The V and J ends lost 5 bases and 8 bases respectively, with 9 bases between them.

This sequence joins TRBV2 and TRBJ2-1, with D possibly matching TRBD1 (6 bases). Trimming stripped 6 bases from V and 6 bases from J, with 18 bases between. Looked up from germline, CDR1 is SNHLY and CDR2 is FYNNEI. The CDR3 contains 15 residues. CDR3 loop: CASSPMDSYSNEQFF. The CDR3 DNA sequence: TGTGCCAGCAGCCCGATGGACAGTTACAGCAATGAGCAGTTCTTC.

V and J are TRBV1 and TRBJ2-7; the D segment call TRBD1 is taken from the table without a DNA check. TRBV1 is noted as a pseudogene. This CDR3 is 14 amino acids long. The CDR3 sequence: CTSSQDGTEYEQYF. The CDR3 nucleotides are TGCACCAGCAGCCAAGACGGGACAGAGTACGAGCAGTACTTC.

For the CDR3, the DNA is TGTGCCAGCAGCCCCCGGGGGACAGGGGACACCGGGGAGCTGTTTTTT. As protein: CASSPRGTGDTGELFF. V is TRBV11-2 and J is TRBJ2-2, with 10 bases matching TRBD1. This CDR3 has 16 amino acids. Germline loops: CDR1 SGHAT, CDR2 FQNNGV. With 5 bases clipped from V and 3 bases from J, the junction kept 6 bases outside the gene matches.

This chain uses TRBV11-2 with TRBJ1-2; D is possibly TRBD1 (6 bases). Trimming took 1 base from V and 4 from J, leaving 7 bases between them. CDR1 and CDR2 from the germline V gene are SGHAT and FQNNGV. This CDR3 comprises 13 residues. CDR3 sequence (DNA): TGTGCCAGCAGCTTAGGGACAGCCTATGGCTACACCTTC. This gives the protein CASSLGTAYGYTF.

V gene TRBV6-5 combines with J gene TRBJ2-1; 11 nucleotides align to TRBD2. CDR1 and CDR2 (germline): MNHEY, SVGAGI. V was clipped by 6 bases and J by 5 bases; unmatched bases: 3. The CDR3 contains 14 residues. CDR3 region: CASSPTSGNNEQFF. CDR3 nucleotides: TGTGCCAGCAGCCCGACTAGCGGGAACAATGAGCAGTTCTTC.

The chain joins TRBV5-1 to TRBJ1-1; 8 positions match TRBD1. Trimming removed 4 bases from V and 4 bases from J; junction bases left unmatched: 3. CDR3 length: 13 residues. Germline V CDR1 and CDR2: SGHRS, YFSETQ. CDR3 sequence: CASSGQGSTEAFF. The CDR3, as DNA: TGCGCCAGCAGCGGACAGGGCAGCACTGAAGCTTTCTTT.

V gene TRBV15 combines with J gene TRBJ2-7, with D hard to call. Germline loops: CDR1 LNHNV, CDR2 YYDKDF (reference sequence). The CDR3 totals 14 residues. V shed 0 bases and J shed 6 bases, with 12 bases lying between them. The CDR3 nucleotides read TGTGCCACCAGCAGAGATGTCGAGGCGAGCGAGCAGTACTTC. It specifies CATSRDVEASEQYF.

The genes are TRBV19 and TRBJ1-1; D possibly corresponds to TRBD1 (6 bases). Trimming removed 0 bases at V and 0 bases at J, with 11 bases between. The CDR3 totals 16 residues. Germline values: CDR1 LNHDA, CDR2 SQIVND (reference sequence). The CDR3, as DNA: TGTGCCAGTAGTATAGATCTGTACAGGGTGAACACTGAAGCTTTCTTT. It specifies CASSIDLYRVNTEAFF.

This clone appeared a few times. V and J are TRBV18 and TRBJ1-1, with 7 bases aligning to TRBD1. J was trimmed by 2 bases and V by 3 bases; bases with no gene match: 6. The CDR3 consists of 15 residues. Germline assignment: CDR1 KGHSH and CDR2 LQKENI. CDR3 protein: CASSPPGQPNTEAFF. CDR3 nucleotide sequence: TGTGCCAGCTCACCCCCGGGACAGCCAAACACTGAAGCTTTCTTT.